Presented here are 14 T cell receptor beta chains from one specimen sequenced in a study of cytomegalovirus exposure and HLA in healthy donors. In the PCR, 60 Vbeta and 13 Jbeta primers were used. This table comes from immunoSEQ multiplex PCR, and its TCRdb copy is limited to in-frame clones, with some not included. This repertoire includes some 47,000 clones. Sequenced: PBMCs. Every receptor here comes from a woman aged 40 to 55 in good health and CMV-seronegative.

The V call is TRBV6-1, the J call TRBJ1-1; D is unclear. CDR3 length: 14 amino acids. V lost 7 bases to trimming and J lost 5 bases, with 17 bases between them. CDR1 and CDR2 (germline): MNHNS, SASEGT. CDR3 nucleotides: TGTGCCAGCACTAAGGACGAGGCGGGTACTGAAGCTTTCTTT. Translating gives CASTKDEAGTEAFF.

The CDR3 DNA follows: TGTGCCAGCAGCTTACAGGGTGGACAGGGGGCTGGGGGTGAGCAGTTCTTC. Translating it yields CASSLQGGQGAGGEQFF. This chain joins TRBV7-2 and TRBJ2-1; 11 positions agree with TRBD1. V dropped 2 bases and J dropped 9; count of bases not matched to a gene: 12. The germline CDR1 and CDR2 sequences are SGHTA and FQGNSA. The CDR3 contains 17 residues.

The V and J genes are TRBV9 and TRBJ2-1; D might be TRBD2 (5 bases). The V end was cut by 7 bases, the J end by 5 bases, with 19 bases between. From germline, CDR1 is SGDLS and CDR2 YYNGEE. This CDR3 is 15 amino acids long. CDR3 residues: CASSPRAADDNEQFF. CDR3 DNA sequence: TGTGCCAGCTCCCCCCGAGCGGCGGACGACAATGAGCAGTTCTTC.

This chain links TRBV6-6 with TRBJ2-7; 9 bases align to TRBD1. The CDR3 runs to 15 residues. The V segment lost 4 bases and the J segment 6 bases; nucleotides outside the gene matches: 10. Germline V gene lookup returns CDR1 MNHNY and CDR2 SVGAGI (reference sequence). The CDR3 reads CASSLPGTGRSEQYF. DNA of the CDR3: TGTGCCAGCAGTTTACCGGGGACAGGGAGGTCCGAGCAGTACTTC.

The chain joins TRBV2 to TRBJ2-2; D not resolved. Trimming removed 5 bases at V and 3 bases at J, with 13 bases between. CDR3 length equals 15 residues. CDR1 and CDR2 (germline): SNHLY, FYNNEI. CDR3 DNA sequence: TGTGCCAGCAGTAAAAGAGGCGTTGACACCGGGGAGCTGTTTTTT. It encodes CASSKRGVDTGELFF.

The V call is TRBV4-1, the J call TRBJ2-3, with D maybe TRBD1 (7 bases). The CDR3 is 16 amino acids. The V gene lost 0 bases and the J gene lost 5 bases, with 15 bases spanning the gap. Germline V gene lookup returns CDR1 MGHRA and CDR2 YSYEKL. The CDR3 spells CASSQDSAGGRDTQYF. Here the CDR3 DNA reads TGCGCCAGCAGCCAAGATTCGGCAGGGGGGAGAGATACGCAGTATTTT.

The chain has TRBV4-3 and TRBJ2-1, with 8 bases aligning to TRBD1. CDR3 length equals 15 residues. Germline V gene data show CDR1 as LGHNA and CDR2 as YSLEER. V was pared by 3 bases and J by 3 bases, with 4 bases of the junction left unmatched. The DNA for the CDR3 is TGCGCCAGCAGCCAGCCTACAGGGGGCTACAATGAGCAGTTCTTC. Translation gives CASSQPTGGYNEQFF.

The CDR3 here is CASRRGTENTEAFF. The CDR3 DNA is TGTGCCAGCAGGCGAGGGACAGAAAACACTGAAGCTTTCTTT. The rearrangement uses TRBV6-6 and TRBJ1-1; 7 bases match TRBD1. From germline, CDR1 is MNHNY and CDR2 SVGAGI (reference sequence). CDR3 length: 14 amino acids. V was clipped by 6 bases and J by 2 bases; unmatched bases: 6.

V and J are TRBV7-2 and TRBJ1-5; TRBD1 might be the D (6 bases). The length of the CDR3 is 17 residues. The V end was cut by 5 bases, the J end by 1 base, with 18 bases between. The V gene's germline CDR1 is SGHTA and CDR2 FQGNSA. This CDR3 is CASSVSGQLWSNQPQHF. The DNA for the CDR3 is TGTGCCAGCAGCGTATCTGGACAGTTGTGGAGCAATCAGCCCCAGCATTTT.

V usage is TRBV19 and J usage is TRBJ1-4, with TRBD1 matching over 7 bases. This CDR3 has 16 amino acids. The V gene end was trimmed by 2 bases and the J gene end by 3 bases; junction bases not matched to a gene: 6. Germline V lookup: CDR1 LNHDA, CDR2 SQIVND (reference sequence). The CDR3 coding sequence is TGTGCCAGTAGTATATCCATGACAGGGCCTAATGAAAAACTGTTTTTT. Amino acids: CASSISMTGPNEKLFF.

The J gene is TRBJ1-1, the V gene TRBV7-8; D gene ambiguous. Germline values: CDR1 SGHVS, CDR2 FQNEAQ. This CDR3 region has 14 residues. V shed 5 bases and J shed 2 bases, with 12 bases lying between them. The CDR3 is CASSPPTPNTEAFF. The CDR3 DNA follows: TGTGCCAGCAGCCCACCTACTCCTAACACTGAAGCTTTCTTT.

This rearrangement joins TRBV30 to TRBJ2-5; possible D gene TRBD1, 5 bases. The CDR3 has 12 residues. In germline, CDR1 is GTSNPN, CDR2 SVGIG (reference sequence). Trimming removed 5 bases at V and 1 base at J, with 8 bases between. In DNA, the CDR3 is TGTGCCTGGGCTACAGGCCAAGAGACCCAGTACTTC. This encodes CAWATGQETQYF.

The rearrangement uses TRBV5-1 and TRBJ1-1, with D possibly TRBD1 on 5 matching bases. The CDR3 is 12 amino acids. CDR1 is SGHRS and CDR2 is YFSETQ in the germline V gene. V was clipped by 3 bases and J by 7 bases, with 10 bases between them. CDR3 loop: CASSSGLGEAFF. In nucleotides, the CDR3 is TGCGCCAGCAGCTCAGGGCTAGGTGAAGCTTTCTTT.

This rearrangement joins TRBV12-5 to TRBJ1-6; TRBD1 might be the D (5 bases). The CDR3 sequence is 14 residues long. The V gene's germline CDR1 is LGHNT and CDR2 FRNRAP. Trimming left V 7 bases short and J 3 bases short, with 10 bases between. CDR3 DNA: TGTGCTAGTGTTCGCGACAGCTATAATTCACCCCTCCACTTT. Its translation: CASVRDSYNSPLHF. The full variable domain, completed using reference TRBV12-5 and TRBJ1-6, is DARVTQTPRHKVTEMGQEVTMRCQPILGHNTVFWYRQTMMQGLELLAYFRNRAPLDDSGMPKDRFSAEMPDATLATLKIQPSEPRDSAVYFCASVRDSYNSPLHFGNGTRLTVT.